This T cell receptor (beta chain) was recovered during a study of T cells after yellow fever vaccination. Study in general: Fractions containing few cells were prepared with SMART-Seq v4 Ultra Low Input.

This clonotype was seen more than once but under ten times. The CDR3 has 14 residues. Germline V CDR1 and CDR2: SEHNR, FQNEAQ (reference sequence). The V end lost 7 bases, the J end lost 4 bases, and 15 bases lay between the germline ends. Each CDR3 protein is one row after TCRdb ran MiXCR on the 5' RACE reads. The table shows 200,000 to 300,000 distinct CDR3 sequences, with over 6.5% occurring only once. The sequenced sample was CD4+ T cells sorted from PBMCs, obtained on the day of the yellow fever booster vaccination. The V call is TRBV7-9, the J call TRBJ2-3, with D tentatively TRBD2 (6 bases). The clonotype originates from a man aged 25 to 40 who received the YFV17D yellow fever vaccine. In DNA form, the CDR3 reads TGTGCCAGCATGGGCGGGAATAGTCCAGATACGCAGTATTTT. Amino acid sequence: CASMGGNSPDTQYF.